Listed below are T cell receptor beta chains from one sample, sequenced in a study of blood T cell repertoires in COVID-19. Libraries were prepared by immunoSEQ multiplex PCR; TCRdb keeps only in-frame clonotypes and omits some of them. The sample holds around 480,000 clones, roughly 90% seen once. Sequenced: PBMCs or T cells enriched from blood (not recorded which). These receptors were obtained from a woman younger than 30 who had recovered from COVID-19. Each CDR3 is given with its conserved first and last residue. D genes are given only for firm matches. Expanded clones are given a class, and other clones once, few, many or no size at all.

TRBJ1-1,-,TRBV5-6,-,TGTGCCAGCAGCTTCCCGACAGGAGAGGGGACTGAAGCTTTCTTT,CASSFPTGEGTEAFF
TRBJ2-7,TRBD1,TRBV2,-,TGTGCCAGCAGCCTCCCCGGGACAGGTGAATACGAGCAGTACTTC,CASSLPGTGEYEQYF
TRBJ2-1,TRBD1,TRBV11-2,-,TGTGCCAGCAGCTGGGACAGGGTGGTGAATGAGCAGTTCTTC,CASSWDRVVNEQFF
TRBJ1-3,-,TRBV6-6,-,TGTGCCAGCAGTCCGACCTTGAAAACAGGCCCTGCAGACACCATATATTTT,CASSPTLKTGPADTIYF
TRBJ1-1,-,TRBV3-1/TRBV3-2,-,TGTGCCAGCAGCTCAAGGGACTCCACTGAAGCTTTCTTT,CASSSRDSTEAFF
TRBJ2-3,-,TRBV5-6,-,TGTGCCAGCAGCTTCGGGGCGGGGCTCCCAGATACGCAGTATTTT,CASSFGAGLPDTQYF
TRBJ2-7,-,TRBV11-3,-,TGTGCCAGCAGCTTAGATGCGGAGGCAGGTACCCACGAGCAGTACTTC,CASSLDAEAGTHEQYF
TRBJ1-6,-,TRBV28,-,TGTGCCAGCAGGCCGAACCTAGGCCTTTTTTCACCCCTCCACTTT,CASRPNLGLFSPLHF
TRBJ2-7,TRBD1,TRBV19,-,TGTGCCAGTAGTATTCCCCGGGACAGGCCCTACGAGCAGTACTTC,CASSIPRDRPYEQYF
TRBJ1-5,-,TRBV27,-,TGTGCCAGCAGACCTCGTGGGGAGAATCAGCCCCAGCATTTT,CASRPRGENQPQHF
TRBJ2-7,-,TRBV19,-,TGTGCCACCGCGGGGGCAGGGGGCCAATATTACGAGCAGTACTTC,CATAGAGGQYYEQYF
TRBJ1-2,-,TRBV2,few,TGTGCCAGCGGGGCAGGGGAAGACTATGGCTACACCTTC,CASGAGEDYGYTF
TRBJ2-5,TRBD2,TRBV7-3,once,TGTGCCAGCACCGGGGGGATCGGAGAGACCCAGTACTTC,CASTGGIGETQYF
TRBJ2-3,TRBD1,TRBV12-5,-,TGTGCTAGTGGTCCTGGGACAGGGAGTCCAGATACGCAGTATTTT,CASGPGTGSPDTQYF
TRBJ2-2,-,TRBV5-1,-,TGCGCCAGCAGCCCGAACAGGGTGGGGAACACCGGGGAGCTGTTTTTT,CASSPNRVGNTGELFF
TRBJ1-2,TRBD1,TRBV4-1,few,TGCGCCAGCAGCCAAGTAAGCCCCCCGACAGGGAGGACGAAGACCTTC,CASSQVSPPTGRTKTF
TRBJ1-2,TRBD1,TRBV5-1,once,TGCGCCAGCAGCCCCGGACAGGGTGGCAGTGGCTACACCTTC,CASSPGQGGSGYTF
TRBJ2-1,-,TRBV5-1,-,TGCGCCAGCAGCTTGGCTCAGGCATTTTACAATGAGCAGTTCTTC,CASSLAQAFYNEQFF
TRBJ2-1,TRBD2,TRBV7-3,-,TGTGCCAGCAGCTGGACTAGCGGCTACAATGAGCAGTTCTTC,CASSWTSGYNEQFF
TRBJ1-2,-,TRBV5-1,-,TGCGCCAGCAGCTTCGCCGGGGAGGCGGATGGCTACACCTTC,CASSFAGEADGYTF
TRBJ1-1,-,TRBV7-7,once,TGTGCTAGCAGATCAACAGGTTTTGAGGACCGCGTTGAAGCTTTCTTT,CASRSTGFEDRVEAFF
TRBJ2-3,TRBD1,TRBV18,many,TGTGCCAGCTCATCCCGGGACAGGGCTCACGATACGCAGTATTTT,CASSSRDRAHDTQYF
TRBJ2-2,-,TRBV30,-,TGTGCCTGGAGTATGCGTGTCGGGGAGCTGTTTTTT,CAWSMRVGELFF
TRBJ2-3,-,TRBV30,-,TGTGCCTGGAGAGGCGGTTCAAGAGATACGCAGTATTTT,CAWRGGSRDTQYF
TRBJ1-5,-,TRBV15,-,TGTGCCACCAGCAGAGACCGGAGCAATCAGCCCCAGCATTTT,CATSRDRSNQPQHF
TRBJ2-7,TRBD2,TRBV19,-,TGTGCCAGTAGTATAAGCGGGGGGGCCTCCTACGAGCAGTACTTC,CASSISGGASYEQYF
TRBJ1-1,TRBD1,TRBV11-3,-,TGTGCCAGCAGCCACGGGACAGCTGAAGCTTTCTTT,CASSHGTAEAFF
TRBJ2-3,-,TRBV3-1/TRBV3-2,-,TGTGCCAGCAGCCAAGTGAGGCTCGACGATACGCAGTATTTT,CASSQVRLDDTQYF
TRBJ2-7,TRBD2,TRBV9,-,TGTGCCAGCAGCGTTCGAGCGGGGGCCTCCTACGAGCAGTACTTC,CASSVRAGASYEQYF
TRBJ2-5,-,TRBV30,-,TGTGCCTGGAGTACCAGGTACCAAGAGACCCAGTACTTC,CAWSTRYQETQYF
TRBJ2-1,-,TRBV5-4,-,TGTGCCAGCAGCTTGGCGACGGGTGAGCAGTTCTTC,CASSLATGEQFF
TRBJ2-3,-,TRBV2,-,TGTGCCAGCACCGCCGGCAGGGCTCCTAGCACAGATACGCAGTATTTT,CASTAGRAPSTDTQYF
TRBJ1-4,TRBD1,TRBV5-1,-,TGCGCCAGCAGCCTCGACAGGGTGGAAAAACTGTTTTTT,CASSLDRVEKLFF
TRBJ2-1,-,TRBV5-1,-,TGCGCCAGCAGCCCCCAGGTCTCGAGCTCCTACAATGAGCAGTTCTTC,CASSPQVSSSYNEQFF
TRBJ1-1,-,TRBV18,-,TGTGCCAGCTCACCGGGACAGAACACTGAAGCTTTCTTT,CASSPGQNTEAFF
TRBJ2-6,-,TRBV6-2/TRBV6-3,-,TGTGCCAGCAGTCCGACTGACTCTGGGGCCAACGTCCTGACTTTC,CASSPTDSGANVLTF
TRBJ2-2,TRBD1,TRBV2,-,TGTGCCAGCTCTATGAACAGGGGCGGCGGGGAGCTGTTTTTT,CASSMNRGGGELFF